Following are 25 T cell receptor beta chains from one sample sequenced in a study of blood T cell repertoires in COVID-19. TCRdb keeps only in-frame clones here, not all; method: immunoSEQ multiplex PCR. The table has 290,000 or so clones, around nine tenths seen once; the top ten hold roughly 3%. Source material: PBMCs or T cells enriched from blood (not recorded which). These receptors all stem from a woman aged 18-29 years who had recovered from COVID-19.

This chain uses TRBV19 with TRBJ1-2, with D perhaps TRBD1 (6 bases). From germline, CDR1 is LNHDA and CDR2 SQIVND (reference sequence). This CDR3 contains 14 residues. V was shortened by 8 bases and J by 1 base, with 14 bases between the two germline ends. This CDR3 is CASWGRGYNYGYTF. DNA for the CDR3: TGTGCCAGTTGGGGCAGGGGATATAACTATGGCTACACCTTC.

V is TRBV7-8 and J is TRBJ2-1; 15 bases fit TRBD2. The CDR3 contains 17 residues. The V and J ends lost 6 bases and 7 bases, in that order; junction bases with no gene match: 10. Germline V gene lookup returns CDR1 SGHVS and CDR2 FQNEAQ. CDR3 sequence: CASRSAGTSGRMNEQFF. As DNA, the CDR3 is TGTGCCAGCAGAAGCGCCGGGACTAGCGGGAGGATGAATGAGCAGTTCTTC.

This rearrangement joins TRBV2 to TRBJ2-7, with D tentatively TRBD2 (6 bases). Germline assignment: CDR1 SNHLY and CDR2 FYNNEI. This CDR3 has 14 amino acids. The germline V and J ends were trimmed by 5 bases and 4 bases, with 15 bases remaining between them. The CDR3 DNA follows: TGTGCCAGCAGTTCCGGGACTCTTTTATACGAGCAGTACTTC. Protein sequence: CASSSGTLLYEQYF.

This clone was detected only once. The chain employs TRBV5-4 and TRBJ2-3, with a tentative D call TRBD2 (7 bases). Germline CDR1 and CDR2: SGHNT and YYREEE (reference sequence). Trimming removed 2 bases from V and 2 bases from J, with 12 bases in between. The CDR3 extends over 15 amino acids. The CDR3 DNA sequence: TGTGCCAGCAGCTTTAGGGGGAGGGACACAGATACGCAGTATTTT. It encodes CASSFRGRDTDTQYF.

The V call is TRBV30, the J call TRBJ1-4, with D unclear. The CDR3 length is 15 residues. Germline V CDR1 and CDR2: GTSNPN, SVGIG (reference sequence). Between the trimmed V and J ends, which lost 2 bases and 7 bases, there was a span of 17 bases. CDR3 sequence reads: CAWSLREGRGEKLFF. CDR3 nucleotide sequence: TGTGCCTGGAGTTTAAGGGAAGGTCGGGGTGAAAAACTGTTTTTT.

In this sample, this clone turned up once. The chain has TRBV11-2 and TRBJ2-7; no reliable D call. Trimming removed 2 bases from V and 0 bases from J, with 11 bases in between. The CDR3 is 15 residues long. CDR1 and CDR2 from the germline V gene are SGHAT and FQNNGV. Written as DNA, the CDR3 is TGTGCCAGCAGCTTATTGTGGGCCAGCTCCTACGAGCAGTACTTC. Amino acid sequence: CASSLLWASSYEQYF.

This clone is a singleton in its sample. The V and J genes are TRBV19 and TRBJ1-4, with D possibly matching TRBD1 (6 bases). The CDR3 totals 15 residues. Trimming took 5 bases from V and 4 from J, leaving 14 bases between them. The germline V gene has CDR1 LNHDA and CDR2 SQIVND (reference sequence). CDR3 protein: CASSSRTANNEKLFF. As DNA, the CDR3 is TGTGCCAGTAGTTCTCGGACAGCCAATAATGAAAAACTGTTTTTT.

The rearrangement links TRBV2 to TRBJ1-4; D possibly corresponds to TRBD1 (6 bases). The CDR3 has 13 amino acids. Trimming left V 6 bases short and J 7 bases short, with 12 bases between. Germline V gene lookup returns CDR1 SNHLY and CDR2 FYNNEI. CDR3 region: CASSFEGGEKLFF. DNA of the CDR3: TGTGCCAGCAGCTTCGAAGGGGGTGAAAAACTGTTTTTT.

The rearrangement links TRBV30 to TRBJ2-7; 9 bases fit TRBD2. The germline V gene has CDR1 GTSNPN and CDR2 SVGIG (reference sequence). The CDR3 loop spans 14 amino acids. Trimming removed 0 bases from V and 2 bases from J; junction bases left unmatched: 2. In nucleotides, the CDR3 is TGTGCCTGGAGTGTGGCGGGGGGGCCCTACGAGCAGTACTTC. Its translation: CAWSVAGGPYEQYF.

The chain joins TRBV27 to TRBJ1-1; no reliable D call. CDR3 length: 13 residues. Trimming took off 6 bases at V and 5 bases at J, with 13 bases between the two ends. Per germline, CDR1 MNHEY and CDR2 SMNVEV (reference sequence). Here the CDR3 reads CASRNNSQTEAFF. DNA of the CDR3: TGTGCCAGCAGGAACAACTCACAGACTGAAGCTTTCTTT.

The chain links TRBV6-1 to TRBJ1-1; D remains unclear. CDR3 length: 13 residues. CDR1 MNHNS and CDR2 SASEGT come from the germline V gene. V shed 2 bases and J shed 9 bases, with 13 bases lying between them. The CDR3 spells CASSEHGARKAFF. In nucleotides, the CDR3 is TGTGCCAGCAGTGAACATGGAGCCCGGAAAGCTTTCTTT.

This clone was counted between two and nine times. J is TRBJ2-5 and V is TRBV25-1; a possible D gene is TRBD2 (5 bases). Germline-derived CDR1 and CDR2 are MGHDK and SYGVNS. V was shortened by 2 bases and J by 7 bases, with 5 bases between the two germline ends. The CDR3 is 11 residues long. The CDR3 region has the DNA TGTGCCAGCAGTGAACGGGGGACCCAGTACTTC. It specifies CASSERGTQYF.

V is TRBV7-2 and J is TRBJ1-2; a weak D match, TRBD1 (6 bases). The CDR3 contains 14 residues. Trimming removed 5 bases from V and 4 bases from J, with 14 bases in between. Germline CDR1 reads SGHTA; CDR2 reads FQGNSA. The DNA of the CDR3 is TGTGCCAGCAGCCCGACAGGCCCTAGCTATGGCTACACCTTC. Its translation is CASSPTGPSYGYTF.

The sample holds one count of this clone. The V call is TRBV19, the J call TRBJ2-1, with D possibly TRBD2 on 7 matching bases. Per germline, CDR1 LNHDA and CDR2 SQIVND (reference sequence). This CDR3 comprises 16 residues. V lost 5 bases and J lost 3, with 17 bases in between. CDR3 residues: CASSVLGRGGYNEQFF. CDR3 DNA sequence: TGTGCCAGTAGTGTCCTAGGGAGGGGGGGCTACAATGAGCAGTTCTTC. Drawing the rest from reference TRBV19 and TRBJ2-1, the complete variable domain is DGGITQSPKYLFRKEGQNVTLSCEQNLNHDAMYWYRQDPGQGLRLIYYSQIVNDFQKGDIAEGYSVSREKKESFPLTVTSAQKNPTAFYLCASSVLGRGGYNEQFFGPGTRLTVL.

The rearrangement links TRBV11-2 to TRBJ2-1, with 7 bases lining up with TRBD2. Germline trimming cut 11 bases from V and 7 bases from J; bases unmatched to any gene: 2. CDR3 length: 10 amino acids. The germline CDR1 and CDR2 sequences are SGHAT and FQNNGV. CDR3: CAAGGNEQFF. CDR3 in DNA: TGTGCCGCCGGGGGGAATGAGCAGTTCTTC.

The chain has TRBV3-1 (or the pseudogene TRBV3-2) and TRBJ2-1; D uncertain. The CDR3 covers 15 residues. Germline CDR1 reads LGHDT; CDR2 reads YNNKEL (reference sequence). Trimming stripped 0 bases from V and 9 bases from J, with 15 bases between. This chain's CDR3 is CASSQDHGGVTEQFF. The CDR3 region has the DNA TGTGCCAGCAGCCAAGACCACGGCGGAGTCACTGAGCAGTTCTTC.

The rearrangement links TRBV4-1 to TRBJ1-2, with TRBD1 identical over 8 bases. Germline loops: CDR1 MGHRA, CDR2 YSYEKL. This CDR3 has 14 amino acids. Unmatched junction bases numbered 9, after V lost 4 bases and J lost 8 bases. CDR3 coding DNA: TGCGCCAGCAGCCTAGACAGGGGAATTTCGGGCTACACCTTC. It translates to CASSLDRGISGYTF.

The J gene is TRBJ2-1, the V gene TRBV6-5, with 8 bases lining up with TRBD2. Germline CDR1 MNHEY, CDR2 SVGAGI. The CDR3 contains 14 residues. V was clipped by 8 bases and J by 1 base; unmatched bases: 4. The CDR3, as DNA: TGTGCCAGCGGGGTAGCGGGATCCTACAATGAGCAGTTCTTC. Residues: CASGVAGSYNEQFF.

V and J are TRBV5-4 and TRBJ2-1; tentatively, D is TRBD2 (6 bases). The germline CDR1 and CDR2 sequences are SGHNT and YYREEE (reference sequence). Trimming removed 1 base at V and 0 bases at J, with 8 bases between. The CDR3 spans 15 residues. The CDR3 DNA is TGTGCCAGCAGCTTGTCCGGGAGCTCCTACAATGAGCAGTTCTTC. Amino acid sequence: CASSLSGSSYNEQFF.

This clone has only one observation. This rearrangement joins TRBV10-3 to TRBJ2-7; D is unclear. Germline CDR1 ENHRY, CDR2 SYGVKD. There are 11 residues in the CDR3. V dropped 7 bases and J dropped 3 bases, with 7 bases sitting between them. The CDR3, as DNA: TGTGCCATCACTGATCACTACGAGCAGTACTTC. Translation: CAITDHYEQYF.

The chain has TRBV4-1 and TRBJ1-6; TRBD1 matches at 8 bases. Trimming took 6 bases from V and 7 from J; bases not matched to a gene: 5. The CDR3 runs 14 residues. CDR1 MGHRA and CDR2 YSYEKL come from the germline V gene. Written as DNA, the CDR3 is TGCGCCAGCAGTCCCACAGGGGGAAATTCACCCCTCCACTTT. Its translation is CASSPTGGNSPLHF.

The rearrangement links TRBV11-3 to TRBJ1-1, with a possible D match to TRBD1 (5 bases). CDR3 length equals 15 residues. The V end was cut by 0 bases, the J end by 4 bases, with 12 bases between. Germline CDR1 reads SGHNT; CDR2 reads YENEEA. This CDR3 reads CASSLDGQGSTEAFF. Here the CDR3 DNA reads TGTGCCAGCAGCTTAGATGGGCAGGGAAGCACTGAAGCTTTCTTT.

The gene calls are TRBV28 and TRBJ2-1; 11 bases fit TRBD2. This CDR3 is built from 16 residues. The germline V gene encodes CDR1 MDHEN and CDR2 SYDVKM. Trimming removed 5 bases from V and 9 bases from J; junction bases left unmatched: 12. The CDR3 DNA reads as TGTGCCAGCAGTCTGATAACTAGCGGGAGTCTTATTGAGCAGTTCTTC. Translating it yields CASSLITSGSLIEQFF.

The chain uses TRBV9 and TRBJ1-2, with D hard to call. CDR3 length equals 15 residues. Germline V gene lookup returns CDR1 SGDLS and CDR2 YYNGEE. The V gene lost 4 bases and the J gene lost 8 bases, with 21 bases spanning the gap. The CDR3 loop reads CASSFQPGKPSGYTF. The CDR3 nucleotides are TGTGCCAGCAGCTTCCAACCCGGGAAGCCCAGCGGCTACACCTTC.

This rearrangement joins TRBV7-2 to TRBJ2-3, with 10 bases lining up with TRBD1. CDR3 length: 19 amino acids. V lost 2 bases to trimming and J lost 8 bases; unmatched junction nucleotides: 19. Germline CDR1 reads SGHTA; CDR2 reads FQGNSA. In nucleotides, the CDR3 is TGTGCCAGCAGCTTAAGGAATTCGGACGGGACAGGGGTTTTGGGTACGCAGTATTTT. Protein: CASSLRNSDGTGVLGTQYF. Using reference TRBV7-2 and TRBJ2-3 for the parts outside the CDR3, the full variable domain is GAGVSQSPSNKVTEKGKDVELRCDPISGHTALYWYRQSLGQGLEFLIYFQGNSAPDKSGLPSDRFSAERTGGSVSTLTIQRTQQEDSAVYLCASSLRNSDGTGVLGTQYFGPGTRLTVL.